The source of this T cell receptor beta chain is a study of long-term antiretroviral therapy in people with HIV. The libraries were made with immunoSEQ v3.0 at survey level. Some clones are missing from TCRdb's copy, which holds only in-frame ones; the method was immunoSEQ multiplex PCR. The data hold 37,000 or so clones, with 75% to 90% observed a single time. The germline V gene encodes CDR1 SGDLS and CDR2 YYNGEE. Trimming stripped 1 base from V and 1 base from J, with 13 bases between. The CDR3 totals 16 residues. This sample comprised unsorted PBMCs, obtained 3.4 years after starting antiretroviral therapy. This clonotype originated in a man aged 30-40 years with HIV. The gene calls are TRBV9 and TRBJ2-3; D gene ambiguous. CDR3 sequence reads: CASSVFKGLRTDTQYF. DNA for the CDR3: TGTGCCAGCAGCGTATTCAAGGGCCTACGCACAGATACGCAGTATTTT.